This entry lists 28 T cell receptor beta chains sequenced from one sample in a study of cytomegalovirus exposure and HLA in healthy donors. It was with 60 Vbeta and 13 Jbeta primers that the PCR ran. Data came from immunoSEQ multiplex PCR; TCRdb stores just in-frame clones and leaves some out. The table has about 130,000 clones, 70% to 85% seen once. The sample taken for sequencing was PBMCs. The receptor set was obtained from a man in his forties in good health and CMV-seropositive.

This chain connects TRBV28 to TRBJ1-2; 7 bases agree with TRBD1. CDR3 length: 14 amino acids. Per germline, CDR1 MDHEN and CDR2 SYDVKM. Germline trimming cut 2 bases from V and 4 bases from J; bases unmatched to any gene: 4. The CDR3 region is CASSLPDRVYGYTF. As DNA, the CDR3 is TGTGCCAGCAGTTTACCCGACAGGGTCTATGGCTACACCTTC.

This chain connects TRBV19 to TRBJ2-3, with D maybe TRBD1 (6 bases). The germline CDR1 and CDR2 sequences are LNHDA and SQIVND (reference sequence). The length of the CDR3 is 15 residues. With 4 bases removed from V and 2 bases from J, the gap between germline ends came to 13 bases. In nucleotides, the CDR3 is TGTGCCAGTAGTAGGACAGAAATTGTCACAGATACGCAGTATTTT. Its translation: CASSRTEIVTDTQYF.

The chain uses TRBV11-1 and TRBJ1-1; 7 nucleotides align to TRBD1. Per the germline V gene, CDR1 is SGHAT and CDR2 is FQDESV (reference sequence). CDR3 length: 18 amino acids. J was trimmed by 4 bases and V by 4 bases; bases with no gene match: 18. The CDR3 reads CASSSRNRPGQRTTEAFF. The CDR3 DNA reads TGTGCCAGCAGCTCCCGAAACCGACCGGGACAGAGGACCACTGAAGCTTTCTTT. The full variable domain, completed using reference TRBV11-1 and TRBJ1-1, is EAEVAQSPRYKITEKSQAVAFWCDPISGHATLYWYRQILGQGPELLVQFQDESVVDDSQLPKDRFSAERLKGVDSTLKIQPAELGDSAMYLCASSSRNRPGQRTTEAFFGQGTRLTVV.

The rearrangement joins TRBV7-7 to TRBJ1-1, with D uncertain. Germline CDR1 and CDR2: SSHAT and FNYEAQ (reference sequence). Trimming left V 1 base short and J 2 bases short, with 5 bases between. The CDR3 has 13 amino acids. The CDR3 reads CASSLDRNTEAFF. The CDR3 DNA sequence: TGTGCCAGCAGCTTAGACAGAAACACTGAAGCTTTCTTT.

V is TRBV7-9 and J is TRBJ1-3; D not resolved. Germline-derived CDR1 and CDR2 are SEHNR and FQNEAQ (reference sequence). This CDR3 spans 12 amino acids. V lost 3 bases and J lost 3, with 3 bases in between. The CDR3 here is CASSFLGNTIYF. In DNA, the CDR3 is TGTGCCAGCAGCTTCCTTGGAAACACCATATATTTT.

J is TRBJ2-3 and V is TRBV27; a weak D match, TRBD2 (6 bases). The CDR3 spans 17 residues. Trimming took off 4 bases at V and 4 bases at J, with 21 bases between the two ends. CDR1 is MNHEY, CDR2 SMNVEV, per germline (reference sequence). CDR3: CASSSGGGTPMADTQYF. The CDR3 region has the DNA TGTGCCAGCAGTTCCGGTGGGGGGACCCCCATGGCAGATACGCAGTATTTT.

The chain has TRBV27 and TRBJ2-7; the D is unclear. The V end lost 2 bases, the J end lost 3 bases, and 11 bases lay between the germline ends. The V gene's germline CDR1 is MNHEY and CDR2 SMNVEV (reference sequence). CDR3 length equals 14 residues. The CDR3 protein is CASSLNSRYYEQYF. CDR3 nucleotide sequence: TGTGCCAGCAGTTTAAATTCCAGGTACTACGAGCAGTACTTC.

The rearrangement uses TRBV29-1 and TRBJ2-2; no definite D call. This CDR3 spans 13 amino acids. V was clipped by 4 bases and J by 7 bases, with 13 bases between them. From germline, CDR1 is SQVTM and CDR2 ANQGSEA. The CDR3 spells CSVVFSSVGELFF. DNA for the CDR3: TGCAGCGTTGTCTTTTCGTCGGTCGGGGAGCTGTTTTTT.

The genes are TRBV2 and TRBJ1-4; 7 positions agree with TRBD1. The CDR3 runs to 15 residues. The ends lost 6 bases at V and 6 bases at J; junction bases unmatched: 10. Germline V gene lookup returns CDR1 SNHLY and CDR2 FYNNEI. The CDR3 protein is CASSESRDSDEKLFF. The CDR3 coding sequence is TGTGCCAGCAGCGAATCCCGGGACAGTGATGAAAAACTGTTTTTT.

V gene TRBV29-1 combines with J gene TRBJ1-1, with D unresolved. Germline V gives CDR1 SQVTM, CDR2 ANQGSEA. The ends were cut back, 2 bases at V and 0 bases at J, with 4 bases in the middle. This CDR3 has 12 amino acids. The CDR3 protein is CSVEYMNTEAFF. The DNA for the CDR3 is TGCAGCGTTGAATACATGAACACTGAAGCTTTCTTT.

The J gene is TRBJ1-5, the V gene TRBV5-8; 8 bases are a match to TRBD1. After removal of 0 bases from V and 1 base from J, the junction contained 0 bases not matched to a gene. Germline V gene data show CDR1 as SGHTS and CDR2 as YDEGEE. This CDR3 spans 15 amino acids. CDR3 in DNA: TGTGCCAGCAGCTTGGGACAGGGGAGCAATCAGCCCCAGCATTTT. It yields the protein CASSLGQGSNQPQHF.

This chain joins TRBV19 and TRBJ2-3; 10 positions agree with TRBD1. The CDR3 spans 16 residues. Unmatched junction bases numbered 5, after V lost 3 bases and J lost 2 bases. CDR1 LNHDA and CDR2 SQIVND come from the germline V gene (reference sequence). CDR3 DNA: TGTGCCAGTAGTATCGCCGGGACAGGGGCCACAGATACGCAGTATTTT. Protein: CASSIAGTGATDTQYF.

The chain has TRBV30 and TRBJ2-6; D ambiguous. The CDR3 is made up of 13 amino acids. Germline V lookup: CDR1 GTSNPN, CDR2 SVGIG (reference sequence). V lost 3 bases, J lost 2 bases, and 5 bases lay in between. CDR3 bases: TGTGCCTGGAGGTTAGCTGGGGCCAACGTCCTGACTTTC. Its protein product is CAWRLAGANVLTF.

V and J are TRBV7-8 and TRBJ2-5, with 10 bases aligning to TRBD2. This CDR3 is built from 15 residues. CDR1 SGHVS and CDR2 FQNEAQ come from the germline V gene. After removal of 10 bases from V and 5 bases from J, the junction contained 13 bases not matched to a gene. In DNA form, the CDR3 reads TGTGCCACGTGGGCTAGCGGGAGTGTAGGGGAGACCCAGTACTTC. Residues: CATWASGSVGETQYF.

The V gene is TRBV5-6, the J gene TRBJ1-1, with TRBD1 matching 9 bases. Trimming took 3 bases from V and 1 from J; bases not matched to a gene: 4. Germline lookup yields CDR1 SGHDT and CDR2 YYEEEE. This CDR3 is built from 15 residues. CDR3 nucleotide sequence: TGTGCCAGCAGCTCATTGGGACAGGGGAACACTGAAGCTTTCTTT. Translating gives CASSSLGQGNTEAFF. Full variable domain (remainder filled in from reference TRBV5-6 and TRBJ1-1): DAGVTQSPTHLIKTRGQQVTLRCSPKSGHDTVSWYQQALGQGPQFIFQYYEEEERQRGNFPDRFSGHQFPNYSSELNVNALLLGDSALYLCASSSLGQGNTEAFFGQGTRLTVV.

This clone was counted between two and nine times. The chain couples TRBV7-3 to TRBJ1-1; TRBD1 might be the D (5 bases). The V gene's germline CDR1 is SGHTA and CDR2 FQGTGA. V lost 5 bases and J 5 bases, leaving 12 bases between the germline ends. The CDR3 is 13 residues long. Here the CDR3 DNA reads TGTGCCAGCAGCCAAAGCAAGGGGACTGAAGCTTTCTTT. Amino acid sequence: CASSQSKGTEAFF.

The chain couples TRBV11-3 to TRBJ2-5, with 9 bases identical to TRBD2. CDR3 size: 14 residues. The V and J ends lost 6 bases and 5 bases, in that order; junction bases with no gene match: 7. Germline CDR1 reads SGHNT; CDR2 reads YENEEA. CDR3 loop: CASSGAGGWETQYF. For the CDR3, the DNA is TGTGCCAGCAGTGGAGCGGGAGGCTGGGAGACCCAGTACTTC.

Only one count was recorded for this clone. The chain employs TRBV14 and TRBJ2-3; 8 positions agree with TRBD1. With V trimmed by 1 base and J by 5 bases, 2 bases remained unmatched. Germline V gene sequence: CDR1 SGHDN, CDR2 FVKESK. The CDR3 totals 14 residues. CDR3 nucleotide sequence: TGTGCCAGCAGCCAAGTCAGGGGGCTAGATACGCAGTATTTT. Translation gives CASSQVRGLDTQYF.

This clone came up a few times. This chain connects TRBV29-1 to TRBJ1-5; unclear D gene. Trimming stripped 5 bases from V and 4 bases from J, with 12 bases between. This CDR3 is 13 amino acids long. Germline V gives CDR1 SQVTM, CDR2 ANQGSEA. CDR3 in DNA: TGCAGCGTTTTGTCAGGTCATAATCAGCCCCAGCATTTT. Amino acids: CSVLSGHNQPQHF.

The chain carries TRBV6-6 and TRBJ2-1; D is ambiguous. The germline V gene encodes CDR1 MNHNY and CDR2 SVGAGI (reference sequence). CDR3 size: 15 residues. Deletions cut 7 bases from V and 5 bases from J, with 18 bases between. In DNA form, the CDR3 reads TGTGCCAGCAACAAAAGATCGAGGATGGACAATGAGCAGTTCTTC. Translating gives CASNKRSRMDNEQFF.

The chain recombines TRBV10-3 with TRBJ2-7, with TRBD1 matching over 8 bases. The V segment lost 3 bases and the J segment 6 bases; nucleotides outside the gene matches: 4. Germline V gene lookup returns CDR1 ENHRY and CDR2 SYGVKD. The CDR3 is made up of 13 amino acids. The CDR3 is CAISDGQGSEQYF. In DNA form, the CDR3 reads TGTGCCATCAGTGACGGACAGGGCTCCGAGCAGTACTTC.

The V call is TRBV4-1, the J call TRBJ2-1, with TRBD2 as a possible D gene (6 bases). The V end lost 4 bases, the J end lost 2 bases, and 12 bases lay between the germline ends. The germline gives CDR1 MGHRA, CDR2 YSYEKL. This CDR3 has 15 amino acids. The CDR3 protein is CASSRAGGTYNEQFF. CDR3 bases: TGCGCCAGCAGCCGAGCGGGCGGAACCTACAATGAGCAGTTCTTC.

CDR3 sequence: CASGFGQPQHF. The CDR3 DNA sequence: TGTGCTAGTGGTTTCGGTCAGCCCCAGCATTTT. The chain combines TRBV12-5 with TRBJ1-5; no firm D call. The CDR3 length is 11 residues. With 3 bases removed from V and 6 bases from J, the gap between germline ends came to 3 bases. The germline gives CDR1 LGHNT, CDR2 FRNRAP. The variable domain in full, completed from reference TRBV12-5 and TRBJ1-5, reads DARVTQTPRHKVTEMGQEVTMRCQPILGHNTVFWYRQTMMQGLELLAYFRNRAPLDDSGMPKDRFSAEMPDATLATLKIQPSEPRDSAVYFCASGFGQPQHFGDGTRLSIL.

This clone was seen a few times. J is TRBJ1-4 and V is TRBV25-1, with 9 bases matching TRBD1. Germline CDR1 is MGHDK and CDR2 is SYGVNS. CDR3 size: 13 residues. The V gene end was trimmed by 3 bases and the J gene end by 10 bases; junction bases not matched to a gene: 3. The CDR3 DNA reads as TGTGCCAGCAGTGAGACAGGGGGGAGAAAACTGTTTTTT. Amino acids: CASSETGGRKLFF.

This chain links TRBV14 with TRBJ2-1; no clear D. Trimming removed 2 bases from V and 9 bases from J, with 20 bases in between. Germline V CDR1 and CDR2: SGHDN, FVKESK. The length of the CDR3 is 16 residues. As DNA, the CDR3 is TGTGCCAGCAGCCAACAAAAGGCGGCCCGGGTTTTTGAGCAGTTCTTC. It yields the protein CASSQQKAARVFEQFF.

The V gene is TRBV11-2, the J gene TRBJ2-3; a possible D gene is TRBD2 (5 bases). CDR1 and CDR2 (germline): SGHAT, FQNNGV. V gave up 5 bases and J gave up 4 bases, with 10 bases separating them. There are 13 residues in the CDR3. The CDR3 region has the DNA TGTGCCAGCAGCCACGGGGTCTCAGATACGCAGTATTTT. This sequence encodes CASSHGVSDTQYF.

In its sample, this clone was seen a few times. The chain employs TRBV28 and TRBJ2-5; TRBD2 agrees at 15 bases. This CDR3 spans 17 amino acids. Germline V gene data show CDR1 as MDHEN and CDR2 as SYDVKM. Trimming took 7 bases from V and 5 from J; bases not matched to a gene: 11. CDR3 in DNA: TGTGCCAGCAACTCAGGGACTAGCGGGAGGAGGATGGAGACCCAGTACTTC. The encoded protein is CASNSGTSGRRMETQYF.

The chain combines TRBV15 with TRBJ1-1; D not certain. The germline gives CDR1 LNHNV, CDR2 YYDKDF (reference sequence). The CDR3 runs to 13 residues. Trimming removed 3 bases from V and 4 bases from J, with 9 bases in between. The CDR3 nucleotides are TGTGCCACCAGCAGCCTTGAGATCACTGAAGCTTTCTTT. Its translation is CATSSLEITEAFF.